This T cell receptor beta chain was recovered during a study of blood T cell repertoires in COVID-19. Study-wide context: Spain, Italy and the United States supplied samples that represented acute and convalescent COVID-19. T cells, B-cell-depleted T cells, or PBMCs provided the cDNA or gDNA that served as material.

Germline V gene sequence: CDR1 KGHDR, CDR2 SFDVKD. This CDR3 is built from 17 residues. J lost 0 bases, V lost 3 bases, and 8 bases had no gene match. Original analysis: Reference gene primer amplification gave nucleated cell count estimates. Profiled with immunoSEQ multiplex PCR; TCRdb holds only in-frame clones, not every one. The D gene and trimming were derived from the DNA, and the V and J assignments and clone size from that table. The sample shows 95,000 to 110,000 clones, about 92% of them seen only once. The sequence came from a woman of 80 years or more in a cohort sampled during active COVID-19. The sequenced material came from peripheral blood. The V call is TRBV24-1, the J call TRBJ1-1; 8 bases are a match to TRBD1. CDR3 sequence: CATSDTDREKMNTEAFF. Written as DNA, the CDR3 is TGTGCCACCAGTGATACGGACAGGGAGAAAATGAACACTGAAGCTTTCTTT.